Included here is one T cell receptor (beta chain) sequence, with context. The CDR3 spans 13 residues. Germline loops: CDR1 ENHRY, CDR2 SYGVKD. Trimming removed 6 bases at V and 3 bases at J, with 9 bases between. This sample stems from a study of T-cell memory formation after mild COVID-19. TCRdb reprocessed the 5' RACE reads via MiXCR and lists one record per CDR3 protein. The sample includes approximately 270,000 distinct CDR3 sequences, around 15% seen only once; the top ten take roughly 23%. The chain carries TRBV10-3 and TRBJ1-5; the D gene is possibly TRBD1 (6 bases). Material: PBMCs or a T cell subset sorted from them (not recorded which). The origin of this receptor is a man aged 18 to 30 who had mild COVID-19 (a few samples of this study predate the infection). Cell type and time point are not known. The CDR3 protein is CAIRQGINQPQHF. As DNA, the CDR3 is TGTGCCATCAGACAGGGAATCAATCAGCCCCAGCATTTT.